The entry below gives a single T cell receptor beta chain sequence along with its context. Its antigen is undetermined. The sample comes from a study of T cell responses to AZD1222 COVID-19 vaccine. Across the study: Investigators merged groups given second doses at roughly 4 or roughly 12 weeks. Whole-study results and caveats: Increases in Spike-specific TCR breadth and depth were seen after two AZD1222 doses. Clonal diversity was possibly underestimated; the donors were predominantly white British and more often female. Researchers report vaccine-associated CD4 TCRs spanning spike, with dominance at 160-218 and 743-854.

Profiling relied on immunoSEQ multiplex PCR, and the TCRdb table lists in-frame clones only, not all of them. The data contain more than 95,000 clones, over 75% of them singletons. CDR3 length equals 16 residues. J lost 10 bases, V lost 5 bases, and 14 bases had no gene match. Germline loops: CDR1 SGHTA, CDR2 FQGNSA. This TCR came from an adult in good health. V gene TRBV7-2 combines with J gene TRBJ1-6, with 7 bases identical to TRBD1. Here the sequenced sample was peripheral blood, taken on day 0 of AZD1222 vaccination. The CDR3 bases are TGTGCCAGCAGCCTAGGTTACGACAGGGTAGGATCACCCCTCCACTTT. Translated, it gives CASSLGYDRVGSPLHF. Filled out from reference TRBV7-2 and TRBJ1-6, the complete variable domain reads GAGVSQSPSNKVTEKGKDVELRCDPISGHTALYWYRQSLGQGLEFLIYFQGNSAPDKSGLPSDRFSAERTGGSVSTLTIQRTQQEDSAVYLCASSLGYDRVGSPLHFGNGTRLTVT.